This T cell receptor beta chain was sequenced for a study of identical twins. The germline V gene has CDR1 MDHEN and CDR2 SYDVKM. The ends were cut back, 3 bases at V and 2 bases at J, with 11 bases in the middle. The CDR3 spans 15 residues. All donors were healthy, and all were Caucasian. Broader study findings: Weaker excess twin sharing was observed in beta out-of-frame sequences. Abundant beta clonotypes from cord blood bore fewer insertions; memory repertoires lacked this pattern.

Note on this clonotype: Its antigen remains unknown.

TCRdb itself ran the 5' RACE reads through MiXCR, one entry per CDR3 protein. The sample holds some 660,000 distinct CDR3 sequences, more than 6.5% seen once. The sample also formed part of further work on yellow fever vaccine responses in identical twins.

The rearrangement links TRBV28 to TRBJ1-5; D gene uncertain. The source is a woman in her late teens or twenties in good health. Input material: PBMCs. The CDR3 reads CASSFSGWGNQPQHF. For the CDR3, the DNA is TGTGCCAGCAGTTTTAGCGGGTGGGGCAATCAGCCCCAGCATTTT.